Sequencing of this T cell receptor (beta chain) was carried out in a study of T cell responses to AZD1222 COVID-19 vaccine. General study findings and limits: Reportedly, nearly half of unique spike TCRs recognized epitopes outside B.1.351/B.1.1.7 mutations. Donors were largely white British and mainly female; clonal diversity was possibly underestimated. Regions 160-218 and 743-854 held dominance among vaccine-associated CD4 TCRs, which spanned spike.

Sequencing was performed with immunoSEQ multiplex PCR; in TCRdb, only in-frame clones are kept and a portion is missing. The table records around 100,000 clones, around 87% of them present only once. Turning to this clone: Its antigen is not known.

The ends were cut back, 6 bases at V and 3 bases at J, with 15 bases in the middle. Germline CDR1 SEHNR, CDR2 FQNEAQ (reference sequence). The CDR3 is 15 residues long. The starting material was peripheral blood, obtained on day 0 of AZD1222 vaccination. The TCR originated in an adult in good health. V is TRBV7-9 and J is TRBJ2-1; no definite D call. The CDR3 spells CASSSTVTGYNEQFF. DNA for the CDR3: TGTGCCAGCAGTTCAACAGTTACGGGCTACAATGAGCAGTTCTTC.